This TCR beta chain derives from a study of T cell responses to AZD1222 COVID-19 vaccine. Sequencing used immunoSEQ multiplex PCR; TCRdb keeps in-frame clones, though not all of them. The data show about 150,000 clones, 92% seen once. J gave up 5 bases and V 6 bases, and 4 bases lay outside the gene matches. The CDR3 loop spans 14 amino acids. Per germline, CDR1 MNHEY and CDR2 SMNVEV (reference sequence). The rearrangement uses TRBV27 and TRBJ1-6; TRBD1 matches 7 bases. The specimen was peripheral blood, collected 28 days after the second AZD1222 dose. The sequence was obtained from an adult who received the AZD1222 COVID-19 vaccine. CDR3 region: CASRLTGNNSPLHF. In DNA, the CDR3 is TGTGCCAGCAGGCTGACAGGGAATAATTCACCCCTCCACTTT.